The clone carrying this TCR beta chain was seen ten or more times. This specimen comes from a study of neurological immune-mediated disorders. Time point denoted: longitudinal time-point 2. V shed 5 bases, J shed 1 base, and the junction held 7 bases outside the gene matches. The CDR3 contains 15 residues. Germline CDR1 SQVTM, CDR2 ANQGSEA. Over 180 million TCR-beta sequences (from 15-18 subjects) were yielded by each sequencing run. Using its own MiXCR run on the 5' RACE reads, TCRdb lists one record per CDR3 protein. The sample includes roughly 60,000 distinct CDR3 sequences, 9.7% of them seen just once.

The rearrangement links TRBV29-1 to TRBJ2-7; 11 bases match TRBD2. Specimen: PBMCs. This clonotype was sampled from a man under 40 in good health. The CDR3 bases are TGCAGCGTTTTACTAGCGGGAGTGCAGTCCTACGAGCAGTACTTC. It encodes CSVLLAGVQSYEQYF.